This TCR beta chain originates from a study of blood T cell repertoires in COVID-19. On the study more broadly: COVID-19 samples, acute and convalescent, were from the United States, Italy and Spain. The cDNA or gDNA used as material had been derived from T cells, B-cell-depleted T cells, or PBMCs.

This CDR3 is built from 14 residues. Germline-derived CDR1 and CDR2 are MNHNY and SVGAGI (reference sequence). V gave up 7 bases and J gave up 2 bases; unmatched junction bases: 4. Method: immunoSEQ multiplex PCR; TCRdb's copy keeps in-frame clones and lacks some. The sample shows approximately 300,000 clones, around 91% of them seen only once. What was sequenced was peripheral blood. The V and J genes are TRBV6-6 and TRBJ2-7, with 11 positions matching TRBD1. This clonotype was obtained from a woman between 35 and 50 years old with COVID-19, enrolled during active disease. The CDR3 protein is CASTLGQGAYEQYF. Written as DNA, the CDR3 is TGTGCCAGCACTCTGGGACAGGGGGCCTACGAGCAGTACTTC.